These T cell receptor beta chains were read from a single sample in a study of blood T cell repertoires in COVID-19. Produced via immunoSEQ multiplex PCR; TCRdb's table is partial and in-frame only. The table lists about 100,000 clones, over 80% of them singletons. The specimen sequenced was peripheral blood. The receptor source for this set is an older man with active or convalescent COVID-19. Both conserved end residues are part of each CDR3. D genes are given only for firm matches.

v_gene,d_gene,j_gene,CDR3aa
TRBV6-5,TRBD1,TRBJ1-2,CASSFLRTGGGYGYTF
TRBV6-6,TRBD1,TRBJ2-5,CASSYPGQGMETQYF
TRBV29-1,-,TRBJ2-7,CSVVQGPYEQYF
TRBV6-2/TRBV6-3,-,TRBJ1-4,CASSPGGVANEKLFF
TRBV4-2,-,TRBJ2-2,CASSQAGQGLYTGELFF
TRBV5-1,TRBD1,TRBJ2-3,CASSQDRDLGDTQYF
TRBV5-1,TRBD1,TRBJ2-2,CASTIDRGHTGELFF
TRBV9,TRBD1,TRBJ1-1,CASSVVGTGETEAFF
TRBV11-2,-,TRBJ1-6,CASSLYGGRNSPLHF
TRBV7-2,-,TRBJ1-1,CASSLARGLNTEAFF
TRBV28,TRBD1,TRBJ1-2,CASSLIDRGLNGYTF
TRBV3-1/TRBV3-2,TRBD2,TRBJ2-2,CASSAGVNTGELFF
TRBV18,TRBD2,TRBJ2-3,CASSLTSGGPTDTQYF
TRBV20-1,-,TRBJ2-7,CSARDRGEQYF
TRBV7-3,-,TRBJ2-1,CASSSGGGNNEQFF
TRBV5-4,TRBD2,TRBJ2-5,CASSLTGTSGEETQYF
TRBV7-3,-,TRBJ2-7,CASSPGTSMQYF
TRBV28,TRBD2,TRBJ2-3,CASIGGGAGADTQYF
TRBV27,TRBD1,TRBJ1-4,CASRSLGQGGRGPNEKLFF
TRBV10-3,-,TRBJ1-1,CAISGQGTEAFF
TRBV6-2/TRBV6-3,-,TRBJ1-2,CASSYPPGRTIYGYTF
TRBV6-5,TRBD2,TRBJ2-3,CASTRGTTGTDTQYF
TRBV5-1,TRBD1,TRBJ1-1,CASSLGGGQGNAEAFF
TRBV15,-,TRBJ1-5,CATSRDRTGSNQPQHF
TRBV7-2,-,TRBJ1-1,CASSSPSTWEAFF
TRBV5-1,-,TRBJ2-1,CASSTDSLYANEQFF
TRBV7-3,-,TRBJ2-5,CASSDGRGTQYF
TRBV30,TRBD2,TRBJ2-4,CAWRVTREGAKNIQYF
TRBV5-1,TRBD1,TRBJ1-3,CASSLGNRGPGGNTIYF
TRBV10-3,TRBD2,TRBJ2-5,CASGGGEETQYF
TRBV2,TRBD2,TRBJ2-3,CASSERLAGGSDTQYF
TRBV19,TRBD2,TRBJ2-5,CASSPLGRGETQYF
TRBV24-1,-,TRBJ1-2,CATSEGPTGYGYTF
TRBV10-3,TRBD2,TRBJ2-7,CAISERGGALEQYF
TRBV2,TRBD1,TRBJ2-5,CASSGFRQGRETQYF
TRBV6-2/TRBV6-3,TRBD2,TRBJ2-7,CASSWQGATRTSGDEQYF
TRBV6-1,TRBD1,TRBJ1-2,CASSHGQASYGYTF
TRBV5-1,-,TRBJ1-1,CASSPLPGTQNTEAFF
TRBV5-1,-,TRBJ2-2,CASSSSGELFF
TRBV14,-,TRBJ2-6,CASSQVMPGSGTSGANVLTF
TRBV19,-,TRBJ2-5,CASSPDPRYQETQYF
TRBV15,TRBD1,TRBJ2-7,CATSFGTDYEQYF
TRBV28,TRBD1,TRBJ1-2,CASSPATGVGYTF
TRBV6-5,-,TRBJ1-1,CASSYTATGWRTEAFF
TRBV27,-,TRBJ2-7,CASSFGAGSYYEQYF
TRBV30,-,TRBJ1-1,CACLGRDTEAFF
TRBV2,TRBD1,TRBJ1-4,CASSDRGLLLHEKLFF
TRBV28,-,TRBJ1-1,CASTLRRLRGSGEAFF
TRBV18,-,TRBJ1-3,CASSPDAGTGNTIYF
TRBV5-1,-,TRBJ1-6,CASSRTVNNSPLHF
TRBV10-3,-,TRBJ2-7,CAIGRDSYEQYF
TRBV2,TRBD1,TRBJ1-5,CASSLDRGDQPQHF
TRBV18,-,TRBJ1-2,CASSPPDPGLLTF
TRBV3-1/TRBV3-2,TRBD2,TRBJ2-5,CASSQSGGAKTQYF
TRBV3-1/TRBV3-2,-,TRBJ1-2,CASSLQGFNGYTF
TRBV19,TRBD1,TRBJ1-6,CASSTGQGAYNSPLHF
TRBV2,-,TRBJ1-6,CASSPTGFGNSPLHF
TRBV6-2/TRBV6-3,TRBD2,TRBJ2-5,CASSYPAGGQQETQYF
TRBV29-1,-,TRBJ1-4,CSAELRGINEKLFF